Shown below are 15 T cell receptor beta chains from a single sample sequenced in a study of vaccination effects on CD4 cells after COVID-19. The antigens of these receptors remain unknown. Before sequencing, viral peptide pools were used by the ViraFEST assay to expand antigen-specific CD4+ T cells. Following 10 days of culture, CD4+ T cells were isolated. It was two doses of either the BNT162b2 or mRNA-1273 vaccine that participants received. Sequencing used immunoSEQ multiplex PCR; TCRdb keeps in-frame clones, though not all of them. The sample includes about 22,000 clones, 72% of them seen just once. Sample: CD4+ T cells from PBMCs cultured with HCoV-NL63 spike peptides, taken after COVID-19 vaccination. All receptors come from a human donor who received a COVID-19 vaccine.

A few counts support this clone. This chain links TRBV29-1 with TRBJ2-2; 10 bases map to TRBD2. This CDR3 comprises 16 residues. V gave up 7 bases and J gave up 7 bases; unmatched junction bases: 15. From germline, CDR1 is SQVTM and CDR2 ANQGSEA. The CDR3 region has the DNA TGCAGCGGTGGCAGCGGCCAGCGGGGGGGCAACGGGGAGCTGTTTTTT. This gives the protein CSGGSGQRGGNGELFF.

CDR3: CASTTGRGQWGYTF. DNA of the CDR3: TGTGCCAGTACCACGGGCAGGGGGCAATGGGGCTACACCTTC. The chain couples TRBV19 to TRBJ1-2; 8 positions agree with TRBD1. The CDR3 loop spans 14 amino acids. Trimming took 7 bases from V and 8 from J; bases not matched to a gene: 12. Germline CDR1 LNHDA, CDR2 SQIVND (reference sequence).

The count of this clone is one. The chain joins TRBV19 to TRBJ2-7; 9 bases agree with TRBD1. Losses at the gene ends were 4 bases for V and 6 bases for J; bases not matched to a gene: 13. The CDR3 runs to 16 residues. Germline CDR1 LNHDA, CDR2 SQIVND (reference sequence). The CDR3 nucleotides read TGTGCCAGTAGTACGGGGAGGGGGACAGGGTCCCTCGAGCAGTACTTC. It specifies CASSTGRGTGSLEQYF.

The rearrangement links TRBV6-5 to TRBJ2-2, with 7 positions matching TRBD2. After removal of 9 bases from V and 7 bases from J, the junction contained 8 bases not matched to a gene. The length of the CDR3 is 13 residues. Germline assignment: CDR1 MNHEY and CDR2 SVGAGI. The CDR3 nucleotides are TGTGCCAGTACTCGGGGGGTAGTCGGGGAGCTGTTTTTT. Translated, it gives CASTRGVVGELFF.

The V and J genes are TRBV2 and TRBJ2-2; D is perhaps TRBD2 (5 bases). This CDR3 is built from 19 residues. CDR1 SNHLY and CDR2 FYNNEI come from the germline V gene. V lost 6 bases and J lost 6, with 29 bases in between. CDR3 DNA sequence: TGTGCCAGCAGCCCGCGATTCTTTGACACCCCGGAGGTAGCCGGGGAGCTGTTTTTT. Its protein product is CASSPRFFDTPEVAGELFF.

The chain has TRBV6-6 and TRBJ2-3; TRBD1 matches at 7 bases. This CDR3 region has 15 residues. V was pared by 4 bases and J by 0 bases, with 4 bases of the junction left unmatched. Germline V CDR1 and CDR2: MNHNY, SVGAGI (reference sequence). The CDR3 DNA follows: TGTGCCAGCAGTTCACAGGGGACCAGCACAGATACGCAGTATTTT. It codes for CASSSQGTSTDTQYF.

This chain joins TRBV27 and TRBJ1-6, with D perhaps TRBD1 (6 bases). Trimming shortened V by 3 bases and J by 0 bases, and 12 bases separated the two germline ends. Looked up from germline, CDR1 is MNHEY and CDR2 is SMNVEV (reference sequence). The CDR3 consists of 17 residues. In nucleotides, the CDR3 is TGTGCCAGCAGTTTCGGACAGTCCAGCTCCTATAATTCACCCCTCCACTTT. As protein: CASSFGQSSSYNSPLHF.

This clone was observed a few times. The CDR3 loop is CASRFTGGGEAFF. CDR3 nucleotides: TGTGCCAGCAGGTTTACAGGGGGCGGTGAAGCTTTCTTT. The chain uses TRBV6-5 and TRBJ1-1; 9 positions agree with TRBD1. The CDR3 covers 13 residues. J gave up 7 bases and V 6 bases, and 6 bases lay outside the gene matches. Germline values: CDR1 MNHEY, CDR2 SVGAGI.

The rearrangement links TRBV7-9 to TRBJ2-3; D is unresolved. V was shortened by 1 base and J by 2 bases, with 7 bases between the two germline ends. CDR1 and CDR2 from the germline V gene are SEHNR and FQNEAQ (reference sequence). This CDR3 contains 14 residues. CDR3: CASSLENPTDTQYF. The CDR3 bases are TGTGCCAGCAGCTTAGAAAACCCCACAGATACGCAGTATTTT.

This clone was recorded only once. The chain has TRBV24-1 and TRBJ2-7; perhaps TRBD1 as D (5 bases). From germline, CDR1 is KGHDR and CDR2 SFDVKD. V was pared by 8 bases and J by 0 bases, with 16 bases between. This CDR3 has 15 amino acids. The DNA for the CDR3 is TGTGCCACCATCAACTCAGGGTCCCGCTCCTACGAGCAGTACTTC. It specifies CATINSGSRSYEQYF.

This chain uses TRBV18 with TRBJ1-6; TRBD1 matches 9 bases. Germline-derived CDR1 and CDR2 are KGHSH and LQKENI. This CDR3 is built from 15 residues. Trimming cost V 3 bases and J 5 bases; bases outside gene matches: 2. CDR3 sequence (DNA): TGTGCCAGCTCACCTAACAGGGGGCATAATTCACCCCTCCACTTT. It yields the protein CASSPNRGHNSPLHF.

The rearrangement joins TRBV19 to TRBJ2-2; 9 positions agree with TRBD1. The CDR3 is 18 residues long. Trimming at V came to 6 bases and at J to 5 bases, leaving 16 bases not matched to a gene. In germline, CDR1 is LNHDA, CDR2 SQIVND (reference sequence). The CDR3 region is CASSYAPRTGVETGELFF. CDR3 DNA: TGTGCCAGTAGCTACGCCCCCCGGACAGGGGTAGAGACCGGGGAGCTGTTTTTT.

J is TRBJ2-1 and V is TRBV10-1; the match to TRBD1 covers 9 bases. There are 18 residues in the CDR3. The V gene end was trimmed by 3 bases and the J gene end by 0 bases; junction bases not matched to a gene: 9. Germline loops: CDR1 WNHNN, CDR2 SYGVQD (reference sequence). The CDR3 nucleotides read TGCGCCAGCAGTGATCGGGACAGGGTGAAAAGCTCCTACAATGAGCAGTTCTTC. Translated: CASSDRDRVKSSYNEQFF.

This chain connects TRBV9 to TRBJ1-5; D uncertain. The CDR3 is made up of 13 amino acids. V was cut by 2 bases and J by 7 bases, with 10 bases left in between. The germline CDR1 and CDR2 sequences are SGDLS and YYNGEE. DNA of the CDR3: TGTGCCAGCAGCGTTAGTGGGTGCCAGCCCCAGCATTTT. Its translation is CASSVSGCQPQHF.

The V call is TRBV29-1, the J call TRBJ2-2; 8 bases map to TRBD1. V trimming: 7 bases; J trimming: 3 bases; junction bases outside the gene matches: 10. CDR1 and CDR2 from the germline V gene are SQVTM and ANQGSEA. The CDR3 length is 15 residues. The CDR3 DNA follows: TGCAGCGGGACCGGGCAGGGGGCTGACACCGGGGAGCTGTTTTTT. Its protein product is CSGTGQGADTGELFF.